Sequencing of this T cell receptor (beta chain) was carried out in a study of cytomegalovirus exposure and HLA in healthy donors. Overall study results and limits: A later analysis revealed that TCR association rates differed between HLA loci, peaking at DRB1 and bottoming out at HLA-C. Later on, an analysis tied about 17,000 TCR beta sequences to HLA alleles at 0.05 false discovery rate.

PCR amplification relied on 60 Vbeta primers (plus 13 Jbeta primers). Generated by immunoSEQ multiplex PCR, the TCRdb table keeps only in-frame clones and is missing some. The sample includes more than 90,000 clones, around 74% of them seen just once. With V trimmed by 5 bases and J by 9 bases, 9 bases remained unmatched. Germline CDR1 and CDR2: SNHLY and FYNNEI. This CDR3 region has 14 residues. As to this clone: Its antigen remains unidentified.

The chain employs TRBV2 and TRBJ2-1; 8 bases line up with TRBD1. The sequenced sample consisted of PBMCs. The receptor comes from a young man in good health and CMV-seropositive. CDR3 in DNA: TGTGCCAGCAGTCGGGACAGGTTTATGGGTGAGCAGTTCTTC. Translation gives CASSRDRFMGEQFF. The variable domain in full, completed from reference TRBV2 and TRBJ2-1, reads EPEVTQTPSHQVTQMGQEVILRCVPISNHLYFYWYRQILGQKVEFLVSFYNNEISEKSEIFDDQFSVERPDGSNFTLKIRSTKLEDSAMYFCASSRDRFMGEQFFGPGTRLTVL.